The clone carrying this T cell receptor (beta chain) was observed once. In the naive CD8 group, cells lacked CD45RO and were positively selected for CCR7, so terminally differentiated effector memory CD45RA+ cells were left out. The entry originates in a study of shared clonotypes between healthy human individuals. Every subset had its genomic DNA shared out evenly among several immunoSEQ plates. Per the study methods: Junction-only sequences without quality scores came from ImmunoSEQ, so filtering differed. Method: immunoSEQ multiplex PCR; TCRdb's copy keeps in-frame clones and lacks some. The V and J calls and clone size come from that table; D and trimming were worked out from the DNA. The top ten hold over 0.2% of the sample, which has over 750,000 clones, 90% to 98% seen once. The CDR3 has 14 amino acids. V shed 0 bases and J shed 7 bases, with 13 bases lying between them. CDR1 is SGHDT, CDR2 YYEEEE, per germline.

The genes are TRBV5-6 and TRBJ2-5; D is unresolved. The source of this sequence is a young man in good health. The sequencing input was naive CD8+ T cells sorted from blood. For the CDR3, the DNA is TGTGCCAGCAGCTTGGACCTAGATGACGGGACCCAGTACTTC. Translating it yields CASSLDLDDGTQYF.